The 10 T cell receptor beta chains below all came from one sample that was sequenced in a study of blood T cell repertoires in COVID-19. Sequencing was performed with immunoSEQ multiplex PCR; in TCRdb, only in-frame clones are kept and a portion is missing. This table has about 200,000 clones, roughly 81% appearing once. Sequences were obtained from peripheral blood. All receptors derive from a woman at least 80 years old with acute or convalescent COVID-19.

This clone was detected only once. V and J are TRBV4-3 and TRBJ2-6; 11 bases are a match to TRBD1. The trim removed 1 base at V and 0 bases at J, leaving 11 bases unmatched. This CDR3 region has 21 residues. Germline V gene data show CDR1 as LGHNA and CDR2 as YSLEER. CDR3 coding DNA: TGCGCCAGCAGCCAAGCCGGGACAGGGGGACTTGCAATCTCTGGGGCCAACGTCCTGACTTTC. This translates into CASSQAGTGGLAISGANVLTF.

This chain uses TRBV6-1 with TRBJ1-5; a weak D match, TRBD1 (5 bases). Trimming removed 0 bases from V and 0 bases from J, with 15 bases in between. CDR1 is MNHNS, CDR2 SASEGT, per germline. The CDR3 sequence is 18 residues long. Here the CDR3 DNA reads TGTGCCAGCAGTGAAGCATACAGGATCGCTTATAGCAATCAGCCCCAGCATTTT. This sequence encodes CASSEAYRIAYSNQPQHF.

This chain uses TRBV28 with TRBJ1-2; weak D call: TRBD1 (5 bases). CDR1 and CDR2 (germline): MDHEN, SYDVKM. The CDR3 consists of 12 residues. V was pared by 8 bases and J by 0 bases, with 7 bases between. The CDR3, as DNA: TGTGCCAGCGACAGCGCTAACTATGGCTACACCTTC. Encoded protein: CASDSANYGYTF.

This clone was picked up a small number of times. The rearrangement joins TRBV5-6 to TRBJ1-6, with 7 bases matching TRBD1. The CDR3 totals 15 residues. Germline-derived CDR1 and CDR2 are SGHDT and YYEEEE. The J segment lost 8 bases and the V segment lost 3 bases, leaving 8 bases of the junction unmatched. CDR3 amino acids: CASSSFDREDSPLHF. The DNA for the CDR3 is TGTGCCAGCAGCTCATTTGACAGGGAAGATTCACCCCTCCACTTT.

The J gene is TRBJ1-2, the V gene TRBV15, with TRBD1 matching 9 bases. The length of the CDR3 is 15 residues. CDR1 LNHNV and CDR2 YYDKDF come from the germline V gene (reference sequence). Germline trimming cut 0 bases from V and 5 bases from J; bases unmatched to any gene: 4. The CDR3 DNA is TGTGCCACCAGCAGAGATCGACAGGGGGGGTATGGCTACACCTTC. Translated: CATSRDRQGGYGYTF.

The chain joins TRBV18 to TRBJ1-5; 9 bases fit TRBD1. Germline assignment: CDR1 KGHSH and CDR2 LQKENI. The V segment lost 3 bases and the J segment 7 bases; nucleotides outside the gene matches: 10. The CDR3 is made up of 16 amino acids. For the CDR3, the DNA is TGTGCCAGCTCACCCTCGACAGGGGGAACGGGGCAGCCCCAGCATTTT. Protein sequence: CASSPSTGGTGQPQHF. Using reference TRBV18 and TRBJ1-5 for the parts outside the CDR3, the full variable domain is NAGVMQNPRHLVRRRGQEARLRCSPMKGHSHVYWYRQLPEEGLKFMVYLQKENIIDESGMPKERFSAEFPKEGPSILRIQQVVRGDSAAYFCASSPSTGGTGQPQHFGDGTRLSIL.

V and J are TRBV10-2 and TRBJ2-1, with D maybe TRBD2 (5 bases). The CDR3 length is 15 residues. V lost 5 bases and J 5 bases, leaving 16 bases between the germline ends. In germline, CDR1 is WSHSY, CDR2 SAAADI. The CDR3 protein is CASSSPGSWDNEQFF. Written as DNA, the CDR3 is TGCGCCAGCAGTTCGCCGGGATCCTGGGACAATGAGCAGTTCTTC.

The chain joins TRBV5-1 to TRBJ1-1; 7 nucleotides line up with TRBD1. Germline CDR1 and CDR2: SGHRS and YFSETQ. The CDR3 runs 14 residues. V shed 7 bases, J shed 3 bases, and the junction held 9 bases outside the gene matches. Here the CDR3 DNA reads TGCGCCAGCGGTACAGGGGATCTTGACACTGAAGCTTTCTTT. Amino acid sequence: CASGTGDLDTEAFF.

This chain uses TRBV28 with TRBJ2-3, with D possibly matching TRBD1 (5 bases). Trimming removed 2 bases at V and 9 bases at J, with 9 bases between. The CDR3 runs 12 residues. The germline V gene encodes CDR1 MDHEN and CDR2 SYDVKM. CDR3 nucleotides: TGTGCCAGCAGTTTAGACAGAGTAACGCAGTATTTT. This encodes CASSLDRVTQYF.

The chain combines TRBV10-2 with TRBJ2-5; TRBD1 might be the D (5 bases). The CDR3 totals 18 residues. CDR1 is WSHSY and CDR2 is SAAADI in the germline V gene. V lost 10 bases and J lost 7, with 34 bases in between. CDR3 nucleotides: TGCGCCACCTCGCACCCGGACAACCCAGGACCCCCACTTGTGACCCAGTACTTC. As protein: CATSHPDNPGPPLVTQYF.